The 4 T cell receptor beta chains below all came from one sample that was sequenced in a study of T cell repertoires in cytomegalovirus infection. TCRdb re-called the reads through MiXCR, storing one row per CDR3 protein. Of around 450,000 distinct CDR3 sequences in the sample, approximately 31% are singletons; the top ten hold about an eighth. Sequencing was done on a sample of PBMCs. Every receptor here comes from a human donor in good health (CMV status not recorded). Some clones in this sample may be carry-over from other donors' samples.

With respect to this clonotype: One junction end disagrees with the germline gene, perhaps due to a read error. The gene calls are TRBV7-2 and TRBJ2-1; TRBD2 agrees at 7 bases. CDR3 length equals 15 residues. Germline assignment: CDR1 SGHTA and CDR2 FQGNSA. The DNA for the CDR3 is TGTGCCAGCAGCTTAGCGGCTAGCGGTCACAAGGAGCAGTTCTTC. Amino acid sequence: CASSLAASGHKEQFF.

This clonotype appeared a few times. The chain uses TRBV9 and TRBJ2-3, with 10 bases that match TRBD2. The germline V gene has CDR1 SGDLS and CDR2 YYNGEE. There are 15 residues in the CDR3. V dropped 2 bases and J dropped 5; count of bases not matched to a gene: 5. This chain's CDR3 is CASSVSGGAVDTQYF. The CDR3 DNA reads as TGTGCCAGCAGCGTGAGCGGGGGGGCCGTAGATACGCAGTATTTT.

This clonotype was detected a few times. The CDR3 is CASSRQVSSYEQYF. For the CDR3, the DNA is TGTGCCAGTAGCCGACAGGTGAGCTCCTACGAGCAGTACTTC. The V call is TRBV19, the J call TRBJ2-7, with D perhaps matching TRBD1 (6 bases). Between the trimmed V and J ends, which lost 6 bases and 0 bases, there was a span of 12 bases. The CDR3 consists of 14 residues. CDR1 is LNHDA, CDR2 SQIVND, per germline (reference sequence).

The CDR3 reads CASRTPGGGNQPQHF. The DNA for the CDR3 is TGTGCCAGCCGGACGCCCGGGGGCGGCAATCAGCCCCAGCATTTT. The chain is built from TRBV6-1 and TRBJ1-5; D perhaps matches TRBD1 (6 bases). Looked up from germline, CDR1 is MNHNS and CDR2 is SASEGT. The V end lost 8 bases, the J end lost 2 bases, and 16 bases lay between the germline ends. The CDR3 loop spans 15 amino acids.